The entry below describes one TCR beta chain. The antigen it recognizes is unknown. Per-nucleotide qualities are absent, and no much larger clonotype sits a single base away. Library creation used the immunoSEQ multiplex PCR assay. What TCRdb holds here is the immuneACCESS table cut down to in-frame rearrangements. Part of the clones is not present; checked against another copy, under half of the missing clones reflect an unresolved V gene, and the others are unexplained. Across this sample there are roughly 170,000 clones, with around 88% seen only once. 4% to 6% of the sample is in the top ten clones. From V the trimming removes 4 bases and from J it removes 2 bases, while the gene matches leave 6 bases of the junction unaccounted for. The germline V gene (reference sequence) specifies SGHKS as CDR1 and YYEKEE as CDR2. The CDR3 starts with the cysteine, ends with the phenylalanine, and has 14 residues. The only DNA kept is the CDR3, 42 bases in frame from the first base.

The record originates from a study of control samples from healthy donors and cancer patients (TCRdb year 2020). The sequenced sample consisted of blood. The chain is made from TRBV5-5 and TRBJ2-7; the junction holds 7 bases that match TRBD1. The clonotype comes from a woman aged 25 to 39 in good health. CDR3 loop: CASSLRGQTYEQYF. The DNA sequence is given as TGTGCCAGCAGCCTACGGGGACAGACCTACGAGCAGTACTTC.